Following are 22 T cell receptor beta chains from one sample sequenced in a study of T-cell reconstitution after alpha-beta-depleted transplantation in children. TCRbeta library preparation incorporated unique molecular identifiers. TCRdb reprocessed the PCR reads via MiXCR and lists one record per CDR3 protein. The repertoire holds 44,000 or so distinct CDR3 sequences, with around 8.8% as singletons. Sequenced here: PBMCs, mostly from graft donor cells, sampled 60 days after TCRalphabeta/CD19-depleted stem cell transplant. The receptors shown here come from a male patient between 2 and 10 years old who had a stem cell transplant for chronic granulomatous disease, so the T cells may come from the graft donor.

This clonotype counts as hyperexpanded (1% or more). The chain uses TRBV15 and TRBJ2-1, with D tentatively TRBD2 (6 bases). Per germline, CDR1 LNHNV and CDR2 YYDKDF (reference sequence). CDR3 length: 14 amino acids. The germline V and J ends were trimmed by 3 bases and 0 bases, with 6 bases remaining between them. The CDR3 region is CATSSGSSYNEQFF. The CDR3 region has the DNA TGTGCCACCAGCAGCGGGAGCTCCTACAATGAGCAGTTCTTC.

To note about this clonotype: This may stem from a read error, because a much larger clone lies one nucleotide away. The chain combines TRBV2 with TRBJ2-2; D is perhaps TRBD2 (5 bases). The CDR3 consists of 13 residues. The germline CDR1 and CDR2 sequences are SNHLY and FYNNEI. CDR3 sequence: CASREGYTGELSF. The DNA for the CDR3 is TGTGCCAGCAGGGAAGGGTACACCGGGGAGCTGTCTTTT.

This clonotype appeared many times. The chain links TRBV5-8 to TRBJ2-3; 12 nucleotides match TRBD1. Germline values: CDR1 SGHTS, CDR2 YDEGEE. Trimming removed 4 bases from V and 6 bases from J; junction bases left unmatched: 3. This CDR3 is built from 14 residues. The CDR3 bases are TGTGCCAGCAGCCGGGACAGGGGGCGTGATACGCAGTATTTT. Protein product: CASSRDRGRDTQYF.

This clonotype was counted many times. The chain links TRBV11-2 to TRBJ2-1; 7 nucleotides line up with TRBD1. Germline trimming cut 0 bases from V and 9 bases from J; bases unmatched to any gene: 11. The CDR3 runs to 16 residues. The germline CDR1 and CDR2 sequences are SGHAT and FQNNGV. CDR3 sequence reads: CASSLDWPGTDLEQFF. CDR3 coding DNA: TGTGCCAGCAGCTTAGATTGGCCCGGGACAGACCTTGAGCAGTTCTTC.

This clonotype turned up a few times. The chain carries TRBV3-1 and TRBJ2-7, with 12 positions matching TRBD2. Trimming removed 4 bases from V and 2 bases from J; junction bases left unmatched: 9. Germline V gene sequence: CDR1 LGHDT, CDR2 YNNKEL (reference sequence). The CDR3 is 17 amino acids. CDR3: CASSRWTSGIVTYEQYF. The CDR3 DNA reads as TGTGCCAGCAGCCGATGGACTAGCGGGATAGTTACCTACGAGCAGTACTTC.

The CDR3 loop is CASSLEVPTPPQYF. In DNA form, the CDR3 reads TGTGCCAGCAGCTTGGAGGTTCCAACTCCCCCGCAGTATTTT. The chain is built from TRBV5-6 and TRBJ2-3; D gene unclear. CDR1 is SGHDT, CDR2 YYEEEE, per germline. This CDR3 has 14 residues. Between the trimmed V and J ends, which lost 0 bases and 10 bases, there was a span of 15 bases. The whole variable domain, remainder taken from reference TRBV5-6 and TRBJ2-3, is DAGVTQSPTHLIKTRGQQVTLRCSPKSGHDTVSWYQQALGQGPQFIFQYYEEEERQRGNFPDRFSGHQFPNYSSELNVNALLLGDSALYLCASSLEVPTPPQYFGPGTRLTVL.

This clonotype was detected ten times or more. The chain uses TRBV6-5 and TRBJ2-1, with D unclear. V lost 3 bases and J lost 7, with 19 bases in between. CDR1 MNHEY and CDR2 SVGAGI come from the germline V gene. This CDR3 has 16 amino acids. CDR3 sequence: CASSYVWRSRANEQFF. In DNA, the CDR3 is TGTGCCAGCAGTTATGTCTGGCGGAGCCGGGCGAATGAGCAGTTCTTC.

This clonotype was seen repeatedly, ten times or more. This chain uses TRBV4-3 with TRBJ2-6, with D possibly TRBD1 on 5 matching bases. Germline V lookup: CDR1 LGHNA, CDR2 YSLEER. This CDR3 has 18 residues. The V end lost 0 bases, the J end lost 2 bases, and 14 bases lay between the germline ends. The CDR3 is CASSQEKGLHPGANVLTF. The CDR3 DNA is TGCGCCAGCAGCCAAGAGAAGGGGCTACACCCTGGGGCCAACGTCCTGACTTTC.

This clonotype was picked up many times. The V call is TRBV18, the J call TRBJ2-3, with a tentative D call TRBD2 (6 bases). The CDR3 runs 15 residues. Trimming took off 3 bases at V and 1 base at J, with 11 bases between the two ends. In germline, CDR1 is KGHSH, CDR2 LQKENI. The CDR3 DNA is TGTGCCAGCTCACCTCTGAGCGGGCGCACAGATACGCAGTATTTT. Translation gives CASSPLSGRTDTQYF.

The chain couples TRBV5-1 to TRBJ2-3; a possible D gene is TRBD1 (6 bases). In germline, CDR1 is SGHRS, CDR2 YFSETQ. The CDR3 runs to 14 residues. Trimming took off 3 bases at V and 3 bases at J, with 11 bases between the two ends. The CDR3 DNA reads TGCGCCAGCAGCTCAGGACAGATTACAGATACGCAGTATTTT. It translates to CASSSGQITDTQYF.

This clonotype was counted ten times or more. The chain employs TRBV29-1 and TRBJ1-1; D is ambiguous. Trimming stripped 3 bases from V and 0 bases from J, with 8 bases between. The CDR3 is 13 residues long. CDR1 and CDR2 from the germline V gene are SQVTM and ANQGSEA. The CDR3: CSVDRRLNTEAFF. As DNA, the CDR3 is TGCAGCGTTGATCGACGGTTGAACACTGAAGCTTTCTTT.

In this sample, this clonotype turned up many times. The V and J genes are TRBV7-6 and TRBJ1-2; 8 nucleotides match TRBD1. J gave up 5 bases and V 5 bases, and 4 bases lay outside the gene matches. This CDR3 spans 13 amino acids. CDR1 SGHVS and CDR2 FNYEAQ come from the germline V gene. The CDR3 reads CASSPWTGYGYTF. For the CDR3, the DNA is TGTGCCAGCAGCCCTTGGACAGGGTATGGCTACACCTTC.

This clonotype rates as medium-sized (0.01 to 0.1%). This chain uses TRBV7-6 with TRBJ1-1; tentatively, D is TRBD1 (5 bases). Trimming took off 5 bases at V and 1 base at J, with 11 bases between the two ends. The CDR3 totals 14 residues. Germline V gene lookup returns CDR1 SGHVS and CDR2 FNYEAQ. The CDR3 spells CASSRTQGNTEAFF. The CDR3 DNA follows: TGTGCCAGCAGCAGAACTCAGGGGAACACTGAAGCTTTCTTT. Full variable domain (rest looked up from reference TRBV7-6 and TRBJ1-1): GAGVSQSPRYKVTKRGQDVALRCDPISGHVSLYWYRQALGQGPEFLTYFNYEAQQDKSGLPNDRFSAERPEGSISTLTIQRTEQRDSAMYRCASSRTQGNTEAFFGQGTRLTVV.

The chain carries TRBV7-6 and TRBJ1-2; 10 positions agree with TRBD1. J gave up 6 bases and V 5 bases, and 9 bases lay outside the gene matches. The CDR3 has 15 residues. Per germline, CDR1 SGHVS and CDR2 FNYEAQ. The CDR3 DNA reads TGTGCCAGCAGCCCGCTGGGACAGGGGCCAGATGGCTACACCTTC. This sequence encodes CASSPLGQGPDGYTF. Full variable domain (remainder filled in from reference TRBV7-6 and TRBJ1-2): GAGVSQSPRYKVTKRGQDVALRCDPISGHVSLYWYRQALGQGPEFLTYFNYEAQQDKSGLPNDRFSAERPEGSISTLTIQRTEQRDSAMYRCASSPLGQGPDGYTFGSGTRLTVV.

In its sample, this clonotype was seen many times. The chain recombines TRBV5-8 with TRBJ2-7; no definite D call. V was clipped by 0 bases and J by 2 bases, with 18 bases between them. The CDR3 runs 17 residues. Germline lookup yields CDR1 SGHTS and CDR2 YDEGEE. The CDR3 is CASSLETSSWLTYEQYF. In nucleotides, the CDR3 is TGTGCCAGCAGCTTGGAAACCTCATCGTGGCTTACCTACGAGCAGTACTTC. The entire variable domain, with the rest obtained from reference TRBV5-8 and TRBJ2-7, is as follows: EAGVTQSPTHLIKTRGQQATLRCSPISGHTSVYWYQQALGLGLQFLLWYDEGEERNRGNFPPRFSGRQFPNYSSELNVNALELEDSALYLCASSLETSSWLTYEQYFGPGTRLTVT.

This clonotype was seen many times. The genes are TRBV5-1 and TRBJ2-7; D not certain. The germline V and J ends were trimmed by 0 bases and 5 bases, with 6 bases remaining between them. CDR1 is SGHRS and CDR2 is YFSETQ in the germline V gene. This CDR3 region has 12 residues. CDR3 loop: CASSLEGNEQYF. The CDR3 bases are TGCGCCAGCAGCTTGGAAGGGAACGAGCAGTACTTC.

At least ten counts were recorded for this clonotype. The chain links TRBV5-8 to TRBJ2-3, with no clear D. The CDR3 has 15 residues. Trimming shortened V by 5 bases and J by 5 bases, and 18 bases separated the two germline ends. Germline CDR1 reads SGHTS; CDR2 reads YDEGEE. This CDR3 is CASRLERGHQDTQYF. The CDR3 coding sequence is TGTGCCAGCAGGCTAGAAAGAGGCCATCAAGATACGCAGTATTTT.

This clonotype was seen repeatedly, ten times or more. The chain is built from TRBV2 and TRBJ1-5; the match to TRBD1 covers 10 bases. The CDR3 has 14 residues. Looked up from germline, CDR1 is SNHLY and CDR2 is FYNNEI. V dropped 6 bases and J dropped 7; count of bases not matched to a gene: 6. CDR3 in amino acids: CASSYDRGRQPQHF. The CDR3 DNA reads TGTGCCAGCAGCTACGACAGGGGGCGGCAGCCCCAGCATTTT.

This clonotype was recorded many times. The genes are TRBV12-3 or TRBV12-4 and TRBJ2-1; TRBD2 matches at 8 bases. The CDR3 covers 15 residues. V trimming: 6 bases; J trimming: 9 bases; junction bases outside the gene matches: 13. In DNA form, the CDR3 reads TGTGCCAGCAGGGGGGAAAAGCGGGAGAAGAGTGAGCAGTTCTTC. Translated: CASRGEKREKSEQFF.

This clonotype has at least ten counts. V usage is TRBV29-1 and J usage is TRBJ1-1; maybe TRBD1 (5 bases). The CDR3 loop spans 14 amino acids. Germline values: CDR1 SQVTM, CDR2 ANQGSEA. Deletions cut 4 bases from V and 1 base from J, with 13 bases between. CDR3 in amino acids: CSVGGGPTNTEAFF. As DNA, the CDR3 is TGCAGCGTTGGGGGGGGACCCACGAACACTGAAGCTTTCTTT. Combining the CDR3 with reference TRBV29-1 and TRBJ1-1 gives the whole variable domain SAVISQKPSRDICQRGTSLTIQCQVDSQVTMMFWYRQQPGQSLTLIATANQGSEATYESGFVIDKFPISRPNLTFSTLTVSNMSPEDSSIYLCSVGGGPTNTEAFFGQGTRLTVV.

This clonotype was detected many times. V gene TRBV10-3 combines with J gene TRBJ2-7; 10 bases are shared with TRBD1. J gave up 5 bases and V 6 bases, and 7 bases lay outside the gene matches. The germline V gene has CDR1 ENHRY and CDR2 SYGVKD. The CDR3 has 14 amino acids. This CDR3 is CAISRRTGGDEQYF. The CDR3 DNA reads TGTGCCATCAGCAGGAGGACAGGGGGAGACGAGCAGTACTTC.

This clonotype has at least ten counts. The gene calls are TRBV4-1 and TRBJ1-5; D is ambiguous. This CDR3 has 14 residues. The ends were cut back, 1 base at V and 4 bases at J, with 8 bases in the middle. Germline CDR1 reads MGHRA; CDR2 reads YSYEKL. CDR3 nucleotides: TGCGCCAGCAGCCAAGCCCCCATAAATCAGCCCCAGCATTTT. This codes for CASSQAPINQPQHF.